These 8 T cell receptor beta chains share one sample of origin, sequenced in a study of breast tumors, draining lymph nodes, adjacent tissues. MiXCR, applied by TCRdb to the multiplex PCR reads, yields one record per CDR3 protein. The top ten hold 1% to 1.5% of the sample, which has approximately 100,000 distinct CDR3 sequences, approximately 21% seen once. The lymph nodes were axillary draining lymph nodes from breast cancer patients. What was sequenced was axillary lymph node tissue. The receptors stem from a female donor with breast cancer. Some clones in this sample may be carry-over from other donors' samples.

This clonotype was found many times. The chain has TRBV20-1 and TRBJ2-1; D is ambiguous. This CDR3 has 13 amino acids. V shed 5 bases and J shed 9 bases, with 17 bases lying between them. Germline values: CDR1 DFQATT, CDR2 SNEGSKA (reference sequence). Written as DNA, the CDR3 is TGCAGTGCTGAGGCTCAGGTGCAGAGTGAGCAGTTCTTC. It is translated as CSAEAQVQSEQFF.

This clonotype was observed many times. The V and J genes are TRBV7-9 and TRBJ2-3, with TRBD1 as a possible D gene (6 bases). V was shortened by 4 bases and J by 0 bases, with 11 bases between the two germline ends. The CDR3 has 15 residues. The germline V gene encodes CDR1 SEHNR and CDR2 FQNEAQ (reference sequence). The CDR3 DNA sequence: TGTGCCAGCAGCTCCCGGACAGAAAGCACAGATACGCAGTATTTT. It encodes CASSSRTESTDTQYF.

This clonotype was detected many times. The chain joins TRBV2 to TRBJ1-4; D is unclear. Germline-derived CDR1 and CDR2 are SNHLY and FYNNEI. Trimming removed 2 bases at V and 2 bases at J, with 9 bases between. The CDR3 spans 15 residues. Here the CDR3 DNA reads TGTGCCAGCAGTGAAAGGGCCGGGACTAATGAAAAACTGTTTTTT. Its protein is CASSERAGTNEKLFF.

Of note for this clonotype: One base away lies a much larger clone, so this may be a sequencing read error. The chain couples TRBV20-1 to TRBJ2-5; TRBD1 might be the D (5 bases). The CDR3 sequence is 12 residues long. CDR1 DFQATT and CDR2 SNEGSKA come from the germline V gene (reference sequence). CDR3 DNA sequence: TGCAGTGCTACCTCAGGGCAAGAGGCCCAGTACTTC. Translated: CSATSGQEAQYF.

This clonotype was counted many times. This CDR3 reads CASSETSGLNIQYF. In DNA, the CDR3 is TGTGCCAGCAGCGAAACTAGCGGATTAAACATTCAGTACTTC. The chain combines TRBV7-2 with TRBJ2-4; 8 bases align to TRBD2. Trimming cost V 5 bases and J 6 bases; bases outside gene matches: 6. The CDR3 has 14 residues. The germline gives CDR1 SGHTA, CDR2 FQGNSA.

This clonotype was found many times. The V and J genes are TRBV7-7 and TRBJ2-7; 10 bases match TRBD1. J was trimmed by 4 bases and V by 5 bases; bases with no gene match: 2. This CDR3 region has 13 residues. Germline V gene lookup returns CDR1 SSHAT and CDR2 FNYEAQ (reference sequence). CDR3 nucleotides: TGTGCCAGCAGCCAGGACAGGGGGTACGAGCAGTACTTC. It is translated as CASSQDRGYEQYF.

A remark on this clonotype: A much larger clone differs from this one at a single base, so this may be a read error. The chain is built from TRBV6-5 and TRBJ1-5; 7 bases match TRBD1. The J call is doubtful: the DNA matches TRBJ2-3 better. The germline V gene encodes CDR1 MNHEY and CDR2 SVGAGI. This CDR3 comprises 14 residues. CDR3 sequence reads: CASSAQGVGQPQYF. The CDR3 DNA reads as TGTGCCAGCAGTGCCCAGGGGGTGGGTCAGCCCCAGTATTTT.

This clonotype was found many times. This sequence joins TRBV29-1 and TRBJ2-7, with 11 bases that match TRBD1. V shed 7 bases and J 5 bases; nucleotides not matched to a gene: 7. Germline-derived CDR1 and CDR2 are SQVTM and ANQGSEA. CDR3 length: 13 residues. The CDR3 sequence is CSATRTGGNEQYF. DNA of the CDR3: TGCAGCGCTACCCGGACAGGGGGCAACGAGCAGTACTTC.